This entry lists 19 T cell receptor beta chains sequenced from one sample in a study of blood T cell repertoires in COVID-19. The protocol was immunoSEQ multiplex PCR, while the TCRdb copy is restricted to in-frame clones and leaves out a portion. The data show about 76,000 clones, 75% to 90% seen once. Sequenced input: peripheral blood. Source of these receptors: a man aged 45 to 65 with active COVID-19.

The chain joins TRBV7-9 to TRBJ1-6; D not resolved. The V gene's germline CDR1 is SEHNR and CDR2 FQNEAQ (reference sequence). V dropped 1 base and J dropped 1 base, with 5 bases sitting between them. The CDR3 sequence is 15 residues long. The CDR3 DNA is TGTGCCAGCAGCTTAGACGGGTCCTATAATTCACCCCTCCACTTT. It is translated as CASSLDGSYNSPLHF.

V gene TRBV2 combines with J gene TRBJ1-1, with D possibly being TRBD1 (5 bases). Germline CDR1 and CDR2: SNHLY and FYNNEI. V lost 8 bases and J 5 bases, leaving 12 bases between the germline ends. CDR3 length: 12 amino acids. In DNA, the CDR3 is TGTGCCAGCCGTATGGAGGGGACTGAAGCTTTCTTT. Residues: CASRMEGTEAFF.

The chain recombines TRBV7-3 with TRBJ2-3; the match to TRBD2 covers 11 bases. This CDR3 is built from 16 residues. Per germline, CDR1 SGHTA and CDR2 FQGTGA. The V and J ends lost 5 bases and 1 base, in that order; junction bases with no gene match: 5. The CDR3: CASSGGTSGGTDTQYF. Written as DNA, the CDR3 is TGTGCCAGCAGCGGTGGGACTAGCGGAGGCACAGATACGCAGTATTTT.

This chain connects TRBV18 to TRBJ2-1, with D hard to call. The CDR3 sequence is 14 residues long. The ends were cut back, 1 base at V and 8 bases at J, with 12 bases in the middle. Per the germline V gene, CDR1 is KGHSH and CDR2 is LQKENI. The DNA of the CDR3 is TGTGCCAGCTCACCACGAGAGACTTTTCATGAGCAGTTCTTC. It specifies CASSPRETFHEQFF.

The chain combines TRBV3-1 (or the pseudogene TRBV3-2) with TRBJ2-5; weak D call: TRBD2 (5 bases). Germline CDR1 and CDR2: LGHDT and YNNKEL (reference sequence). Trimming cost V 6 bases and J 7 bases, with 12 bases left between them. This CDR3 region has 12 residues. In DNA form, the CDR3 reads TGTGCCAGCAGTCATCTCGAGGGGACCCAGTACTTC. Protein sequence: CASSHLEGTQYF.

The V and J genes are TRBV3-1 (or the pseudogene TRBV3-2) and TRBJ1-5, with D hard to call. This CDR3 comprises 15 residues. Germline CDR1 and CDR2: LGHDT and YNNKEL (reference sequence). V was shortened by 0 bases and J by 6 bases, with 12 bases between the two germline ends. CDR3 in amino acids: CASSQDRSGGQPQHF. CDR3 coding DNA: TGTGCCAGCAGCCAAGATCGGAGTGGCGGTCAGCCCCAGCATTTT.

J is TRBJ2-7 and V is TRBV7-2; 7 bases are a match to TRBD1. There are 14 residues in the CDR3. J lost 6 bases, V lost 5 bases, and 10 bases had no gene match. Germline V gene lookup returns CDR1 SGHTA and CDR2 FQGNSA. The CDR3 bases are TGTGCCAGCAGCACGGGACAGAGGCAGGGCGAGCAGTACTTC. Translating it yields CASSTGQRQGEQYF.

This clone was detected a few times. The rearrangement uses TRBV7-9 and TRBJ1-5; the match to TRBD1 covers 9 bases. This CDR3 has 16 amino acids. Germline CDR1 is SEHNR and CDR2 is FQNEAQ (reference sequence). After removal of 4 bases from V and 0 bases from J, the junction contained 4 bases not matched to a gene. CDR3 bases: TGTGCCAGCAGCTCGTGGGACAGGGCTAGCAATCAGCCCCAGCATTTT. It codes for CASSSWDRASNQPQHF. The variable domain in full, completed from reference TRBV7-9 and TRBJ1-5, reads DTGVSQNPRHKITKRGQNVTFRCDPISEHNRLYWYRQTLGQGPEFLTYFQNEAQLEKSRLLSDRFSAERPKGSFSTLEIQRTEQGDSAMYLCASSSWDRASNQPQHFGDGTRLSIL.

The chain carries TRBV2 and TRBJ2-7; TRBD1 might be the D (6 bases). The CDR3 spans 12 residues. The ends were cut back, 5 bases at V and 5 bases at J, with 10 bases in the middle. The germline gives CDR1 SNHLY, CDR2 FYNNEI. This chain's CDR3 is CASSLAGDEQYF. The CDR3 DNA reads as TGTGCCAGCAGTCTTGCAGGGGACGAGCAGTACTTC.

The chain is built from TRBV28 and TRBJ1-1; D not resolved. Trimming removed 8 bases from V and 1 base from J, with 14 bases in between. The CDR3 is 14 residues long. CDR1 is MDHEN and CDR2 is SYDVKM in the germline V gene. The DNA for the CDR3 is TGTGCCAGCCGAACATACCTAGAGAACACTGAAGCTTTCTTT. Translation: CASRTYLENTEAFF. The full variable domain, with the rest looked up from reference TRBV28 and TRBJ1-1, is DVKVTQSSRYLVKRTGEKVFLECVQDMDHENMFWYRQDPGLGLRLIYFSYDVKMKEKGDIPEGYSVSREKKERFSLILESASTNQTSMYLCASRTYLENTEAFFGQGTRLTVV.

CDR3 amino acids: CASSIVGSGRYNEQFF. The CDR3, as DNA: TGTGCCAGTAGTATAGTTGGTAGCGGACGTTACAATGAGCAGTTCTTC. This chain uses TRBV19 with TRBJ2-1, with D perhaps matching TRBD2 (6 bases). Germline lookup yields CDR1 LNHDA and CDR2 SQIVND (reference sequence). V lost 1 base to trimming and J lost 4 bases, with 14 bases between them. The CDR3 has 16 amino acids.

The rearrangement links TRBV30 to TRBJ1-5; maybe TRBD1 (6 bases). Looked up from germline, CDR1 is GTSNPN and CDR2 is SVGIG (reference sequence). CDR3 length: 13 residues. V was clipped by 2 bases and J by 5 bases, with 10 bases between them. The CDR3 bases are TGTGCCTGGAGTCAGGGGTTGTATCAGCCCCAGCATTTT. Its translation: CAWSQGLYQPQHF. The full variable domain, with the rest looked up from reference TRBV30 and TRBJ1-5, is SQTIHQWPATLVQPVGSPLSLECTVEGTSNPNLYWYRQAAGRGLQLLFYSVGIGQISSEVPQNLSASRPQDRQFILSSKKLLLSDSGFYLCAWSQGLYQPQHFGDGTRLSIL.

The chain is built from TRBV3-1 (or the pseudogene TRBV3-2) and TRBJ1-1; TRBD1 agrees at 8 bases. The germline gives CDR1 LGHDT, CDR2 YNNKEL (reference sequence). V was pared by 4 bases and J by 3 bases, with 7 bases of the junction left unmatched. The CDR3 contains 15 residues. This chain's CDR3 is CASSPTSGGDTEAFF. The CDR3 nucleotides read TGTGCCAGCAGCCCAACTTCAGGGGGCGACACTGAAGCTTTCTTT.

The chain carries TRBV11-2 and TRBJ2-7; D is perhaps TRBD1 (6 bases). Germline CDR1 is SGHAT and CDR2 is FQNNGV. The V and J ends lost 8 bases and 1 base respectively, with 12 bases between them. CDR3 size: 13 residues. The CDR3: CASGSQGSYEQYF. The CDR3 DNA follows: TGTGCCAGCGGTTCACAGGGATCCTACGAGCAGTACTTC.

The chain has TRBV7-6 and TRBJ1-3; 12 bases align to TRBD1. After removal of 2 bases from V and 0 bases from J, the junction contained 8 bases not matched to a gene. CDR1 is SGHVS and CDR2 is FNYEAQ in the germline V gene. This CDR3 is 19 amino acids long. The CDR3 DNA sequence: TGTGCCAGCAGCTTATTTGGGACAGGGGGCGGAAGCTCTGGAAACACCATATATTTT. It translates to CASSLFGTGGGSSGNTIYF.

The chain recombines TRBV6-1 with TRBJ2-1, with TRBD1 identical over 8 bases. This CDR3 is 16 amino acids long. Germline V lookup: CDR1 MNHNS, CDR2 SASEGT. V was clipped by 4 bases and J by 3 bases; unmatched bases: 8. The CDR3 here is CASSGLQGAYYNEQFF. The CDR3 DNA reads TGTGCCAGCAGTGGACTCCAGGGGGCGTACTACAATGAGCAGTTCTTC.

The rearrangement links TRBV6-5 to TRBJ2-6; 7 bases map to TRBD1. V lost 8 bases, J lost 0 bases, and 4 bases stayed unmatched. CDR3 size: 15 residues. In germline, CDR1 is MNHEY, CDR2 SVGAGI. CDR3: CASGTALSGANVLTF. DNA for the CDR3: TGTGCCAGCGGGACAGCCCTCTCTGGGGCCAACGTCCTGACTTTC.

The chain carries TRBV30 and TRBJ2-2; 7 bases are a match to TRBD2. The ends lost 3 bases at V and 1 base at J; junction bases unmatched: 2. This CDR3 region has 14 residues. Germline assignment: CDR1 GTSNPN and CDR2 SVGIG (reference sequence). The CDR3 protein is CAWRIAGNTGELFF. CDR3 coding DNA: TGTGCCTGGAGAATAGCGGGGAACACCGGGGAGCTGTTTTTT.

The chain recombines TRBV15 with TRBJ2-7; D not resolved. The CDR3 length is 13 residues. Germline V gene data show CDR1 as LNHNV and CDR2 as YYDKDF (reference sequence). Trimming cost V 0 bases and J 6 bases, with 9 bases left between them. In DNA, the CDR3 is TGTGCCACCAGCAGAGACCGAGCCGGCGAGCAGTACTTC. It is translated as CATSRDRAGEQYF.